This T cell receptor (beta chain) originates from a study of cytotoxic CD8 clonotypes in ibrutinib-treated CLL. Method: immunoSEQ multiplex PCR; TCRdb's copy keeps in-frame clones and lacks some. The sample has more than 200,000 clones; around 70% are singletons. The trim removed 1 base at V and 6 bases at J, leaving 6 bases unmatched. Germline V lookup: CDR1 SGHVS, CDR2 FQNEAQ. The CDR3 has 14 residues. Study conclusions and caveats: The study found baseline clonality above age-matched healthy donors, tracking circulating CD8+ T-cell counts.

About this clone itself: Its antigen remains unknown.

Specimen: PBMCs, collected after 12 months of ibrutinib treatment. The chain carries TRBV7-8 and TRBJ2-7; 7 bases align to TRBD1. This clonotype was obtained from a human donor with chronic lymphocytic leukemia. For the CDR3, the DNA is TGTGCCAGCAGCTTAGACCTGAACAGGGGCGAGCAGTACTTC. Protein: CASSLDLNRGEQYF.